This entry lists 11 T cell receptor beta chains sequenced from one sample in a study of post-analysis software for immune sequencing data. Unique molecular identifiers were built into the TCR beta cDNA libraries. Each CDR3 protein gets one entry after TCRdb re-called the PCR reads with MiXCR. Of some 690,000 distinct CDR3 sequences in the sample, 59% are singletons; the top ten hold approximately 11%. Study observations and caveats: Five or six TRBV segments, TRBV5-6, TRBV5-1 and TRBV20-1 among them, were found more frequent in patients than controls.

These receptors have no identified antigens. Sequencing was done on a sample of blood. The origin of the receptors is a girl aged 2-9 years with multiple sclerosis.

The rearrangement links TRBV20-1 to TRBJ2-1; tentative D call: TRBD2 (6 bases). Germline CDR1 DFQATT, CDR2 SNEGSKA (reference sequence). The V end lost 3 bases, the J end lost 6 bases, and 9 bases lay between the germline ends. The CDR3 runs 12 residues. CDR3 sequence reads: CSASGSGNEQFF. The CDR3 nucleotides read TGCAGTGCTAGCGGGAGTGGCAATGAGCAGTTCTTC.

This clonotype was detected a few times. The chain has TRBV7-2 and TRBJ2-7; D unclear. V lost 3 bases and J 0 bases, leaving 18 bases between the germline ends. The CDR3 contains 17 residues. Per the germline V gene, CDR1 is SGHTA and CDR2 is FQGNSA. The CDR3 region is CASSFDDTYPSSYEQYF. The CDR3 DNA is TGTGCCAGCAGCTTCGATGACACCTACCCGAGCTCCTACGAGCAGTACTTC. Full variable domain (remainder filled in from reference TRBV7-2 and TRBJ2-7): GAGVSQSPSNKVTEKGKDVELRCDPISGHTALYWYRQSLGQGLEFLIYFQGNSAPDKSGLPSDRFSAERTGGSVSTLTIQRTQQEDSAVYLCASSFDDTYPSSYEQYFGPGTRLTVT.

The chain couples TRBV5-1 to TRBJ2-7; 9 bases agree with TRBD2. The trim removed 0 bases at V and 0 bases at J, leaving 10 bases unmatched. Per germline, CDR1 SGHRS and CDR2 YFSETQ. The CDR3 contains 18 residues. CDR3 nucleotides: TGCGCCAGCAGCTTGGCCCCAGCGGGAGGCTATAGCTCCTACGAGCAGTACTTC. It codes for CASSLAPAGGYSSYEQYF.

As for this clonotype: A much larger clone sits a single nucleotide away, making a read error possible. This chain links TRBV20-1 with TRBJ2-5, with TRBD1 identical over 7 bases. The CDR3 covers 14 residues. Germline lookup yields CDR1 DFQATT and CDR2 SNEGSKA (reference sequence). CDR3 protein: CSARQDRDQEAQYF. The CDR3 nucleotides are TGCAGTGCTAGGCAAGACAGGGACCAAGAGGCCCAGTACTTC.

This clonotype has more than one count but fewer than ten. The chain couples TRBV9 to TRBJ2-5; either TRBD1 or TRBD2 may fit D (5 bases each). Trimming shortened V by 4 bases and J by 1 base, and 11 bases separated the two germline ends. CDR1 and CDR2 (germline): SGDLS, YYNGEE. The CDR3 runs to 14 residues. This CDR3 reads CASSPGPTQETQYF. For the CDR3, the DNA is TGTGCCAGCAGCCCGGGACCCACCCAAGAGACCCAGTACTTC.

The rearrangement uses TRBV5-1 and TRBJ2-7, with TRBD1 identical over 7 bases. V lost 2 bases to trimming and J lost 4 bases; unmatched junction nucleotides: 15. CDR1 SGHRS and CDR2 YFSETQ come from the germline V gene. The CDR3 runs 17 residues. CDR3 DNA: TGCGCCAGCAGCTTATACCCGGGACAGCGAACGCAATACGAGCAGTACTTC. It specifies CASSLYPGQRTQYEQYF.

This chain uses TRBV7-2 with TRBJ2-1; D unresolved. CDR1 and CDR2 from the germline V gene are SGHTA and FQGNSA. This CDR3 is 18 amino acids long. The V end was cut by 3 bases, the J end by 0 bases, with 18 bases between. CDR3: CASSFRVGAGFSYNEQFF. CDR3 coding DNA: TGTGCCAGCAGCTTTCGGGTGGGCGCAGGCTTCTCCTACAATGAGCAGTTCTTC.

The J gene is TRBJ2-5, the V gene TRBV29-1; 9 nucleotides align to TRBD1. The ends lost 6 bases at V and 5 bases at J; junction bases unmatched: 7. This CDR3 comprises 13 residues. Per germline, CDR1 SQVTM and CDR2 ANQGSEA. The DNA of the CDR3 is TGCAGCGTGCGGACAGGGGCGGTGGAGACCCAGTACTTC. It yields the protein CSVRTGAVETQYF.

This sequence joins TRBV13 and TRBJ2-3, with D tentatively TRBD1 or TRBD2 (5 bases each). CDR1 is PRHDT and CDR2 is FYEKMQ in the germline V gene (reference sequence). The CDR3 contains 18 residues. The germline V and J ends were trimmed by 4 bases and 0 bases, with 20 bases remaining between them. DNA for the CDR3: TGTGCCAGCAGCTCCGGAGTTCGGGACGTAACTAGCACAGATACGCAGTATTTT. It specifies CASSSGVRDVTSTDTQYF.

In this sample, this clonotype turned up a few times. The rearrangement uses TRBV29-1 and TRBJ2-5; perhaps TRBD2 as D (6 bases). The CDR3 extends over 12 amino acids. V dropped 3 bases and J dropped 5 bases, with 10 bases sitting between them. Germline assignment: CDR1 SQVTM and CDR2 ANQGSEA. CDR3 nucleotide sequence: TGCAGCGTTGATTCGGGGAGGGAGACCCAGTACTTC. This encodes CSVDSGRETQYF.

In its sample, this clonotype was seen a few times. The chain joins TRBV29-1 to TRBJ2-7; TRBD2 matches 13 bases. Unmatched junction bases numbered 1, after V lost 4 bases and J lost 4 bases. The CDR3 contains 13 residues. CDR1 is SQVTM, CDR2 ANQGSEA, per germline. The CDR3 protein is CSVAGLAGYEQYF. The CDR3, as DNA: TGCAGCGTTGCGGGACTAGCGGGATACGAGCAGTACTTC.